This is a list of T cell receptor beta chains from one sample in a study of blood T cell repertoires in COVID-19. Sequenced by immunoSEQ multiplex PCR; TCRdb stores in-frame clones only, minus some. The table has about 11,000 clones, 80% to 90% seen once. Sequenced material: peripheral blood. These receptors were taken from a human donor in a cohort sampled during active COVID-19. Each CDR3 is given with its conserved first and last residue. Each record gives: CDR3 length, D gene, clone size, V gene, J gene, CDR3 DNA, CDR3 protein. A D gene is named only where the DNA matches it firmly. The size of a clone is reported for some rows only, either as once, few or many, or as a class for expanded clones.

length: 16; D: NA; size: NA; V: TRBV19; J: TRBJ2-1; DNA: TGTGCCAGTAGTATACTAGCACGGAGCTCCTACAATGAGCAGTTCTTC; CDR3: CASSILARSSYNEQFF
length: 16; D: NA; size: NA; V: TRBV15; J: TRBJ2-5; DNA: TGTGCCACCAGCAAAGGGTCCGGGATATCCCAAGAGACCCAGTACTTC; CDR3: CATSKGSGISQETQYF
length: 13; D: NA; size: once; V: TRBV6-5; J: TRBJ2-5; DNA: TGTGCCAGCAGGACAGGCTACCAAGAGACCCAGTACTTC; CDR3: CASRTGYQETQYF
length: 15; D: NA; size: NA; V: TRBV4-1; J: TRBJ2-3; DNA: TGCGCCAGCAGCCAAGTGGGAGCCCCCACAGATACGCAGTATTTT; CDR3: CASSQVGAPTDTQYF
length: 16; D: TRBD2; size: NA; V: TRBV27; J: TRBJ2-3; DNA: TGTGCCAGCGCAACTCTACTAGCGGGAGTAACAGATACGCAGTATTTT; CDR3: CASATLLAGVTDTQYF
length: 17; D: NA; size: NA; V: TRBV7-7; J: TRBJ2-1; DNA: TGTGCCAGCAGCCCCCGGGTCGCCCAGAGCTCCTACAATGAGCAGTTCTTC; CDR3: CASSPRVAQSSYNEQFF
length: 16; D: TRBD2; size: NA; V: TRBV5-1; J: TRBJ2-3; DNA: TGCGCCAGCAGCTTTGGACTAGCGGGAAGCACAGATACGCAGTATTTT; CDR3: CASSFGLAGSTDTQYF
length: 16; D: TRBD1; size: NA; V: TRBV7-3; J: TRBJ1-5; DNA: TGTGCCAGCACCCAGGCCAGGGGGCCCCCCAATCAGCCCCAGCATTTT; CDR3: CASTQARGPPNQPQHF
length: 14; D: TRBD2; size: NA; V: TRBV19; J: TRBJ2-7; DNA: TGTGCCAGTAGTGAGGGACTAAGCTCCTACGAGCAGTACTTC; CDR3: CASSEGLSSYEQYF
length: 18; D: TRBD2; size: NA; V: TRBV4-2; J: TRBJ2-2; DNA: TGTGCCAGCAGCCAAGACCATAGCGGGAGTACAGGGACCGGGGAGCTGTTTTTT; CDR3: CASSQDHSGSTGTGELFF
length: 13; D: TRBD1; size: NA; V: TRBV25-1; J: TRBJ2-7; DNA: TGTGCCAGCAGCCAGGGGGCGCGCTACGAGCAGTACTTC; CDR3: CASSQGARYEQYF
length: 15; D: TRBD2; size: NA; V: TRBV19; J: TRBJ2-1; DNA: TGTGCCAGTAGGACTAGCGGGCCATCCTACAATGAGCAGTTCTTC; CDR3: CASRTSGPSYNEQFF
length: 16; D: TRBD2; size: NA; V: TRBV10-2; J: TRBJ2-3; DNA: TGCGCCAGCAGTAGGACTAGCGGAGCTAGCACAGATACGCAGTATTTT; CDR3: CASSRTSGASTDTQYF
length: 16; D: NA; size: NA; V: TRBV6-5; J: TRBJ1-2; DNA: TGTGCCAGCAGTTACTCGTCGGGACACCTACCCTATGGCTACACCTTC; CDR3: CASSYSSGHLPYGYTF
length: 16; D: TRBD2; size: NA; V: TRBV6-5; J: TRBJ2-1; DNA: TGTGCCAGCAGTTACGTGGCGCGGGAGGGAGGGAATGAGCAGTTCTTC; CDR3: CASSYVAREGGNEQFF
length: 14; D: TRBD1; size: NA; V: TRBV11-2; J: TRBJ2-5; DNA: TGTGCCAGCAGCACGGACAGGGGTGGGGAGACCCAGTACTTC; CDR3: CASSTDRGGETQYF
length: 16; D: NA; size: NA; V: TRBV19; J: TRBJ2-1; DNA: TGTGCCAGTAGCACCTTTCAGGGATTACTCTACAATGAGCAGTTCTTC; CDR3: CASSTFQGLLYNEQFF
length: 14; D: TRBD1; size: NA; V: TRBV6-5; J: TRBJ2-1; DNA: TGTGCCAGCAGTAGACAGGGGGCTGGGAATGAGCAGTTCTTC; CDR3: CASSRQGAGNEQFF
length: 18; D: NA; size: NA; V: TRBV5-3; J: TRBJ2-6; DNA: TGTGCCAGAAGCAATCGGGACTTTAAGACCTCTGGGGCCAACGTCCTGACTTTC; CDR3: CARSNRDFKTSGANVLTF
length: 16; D: TRBD2; size: NA; V: TRBV5-6; J: TRBJ2-7; DNA: TGTGCCAGCAGCGTTGGACTAGCGGGAGTTGGCTACGAGCAGTACTTC; CDR3: CASSVGLAGVGYEQYF
length: 14; D: NA; size: NA; V: TRBV3-1/TRBV3-2; J: TRBJ2-7; DNA: TGTGCCAGCAGCCCCCTGGGAGAGGCCTACGAGCAGTACTTC; CDR3: CASSPLGEAYEQYF
length: 14; D: NA; size: NA; V: TRBV3-1/TRBV3-2; J: TRBJ2-7; DNA: TGTGCCAGCAGCCAAACGGGTAGCTCCTACGAGCAGTACTTC; CDR3: CASSQTGSSYEQYF
length: 14; D: NA; size: NA; V: TRBV19; J: TRBJ1-1; DNA: TGTGCCAGTACTCCCGACAGGATCTACACTGAAGCTTTCTTT; CDR3: CASTPDRIYTEAFF
length: 14; D: TRBD2; size: NA; V: TRBV7-8; J: TRBJ2-1; DNA: TGTGCCAGCAGCCATAGCGGGAGTAGGCATGAGCAGTTCTTC; CDR3: CASSHSGSRHEQFF
length: 13; D: TRBD1; size: NA; V: TRBV25-1; J: TRBJ1-5; DNA: TGTGCCACCTCACAGGGGGAAGGTCAGCCCCAGCATTTT; CDR3: CATSQGEGQPQHF
length: 15; D: TRBD2; size: NA; V: TRBV6-2/TRBV6-3; J: TRBJ2-7; DNA: TGTGCCAGCAGTACCCGACTAGCGGGGGGCTACGAGCAGTACTTC; CDR3: CASSTRLAGGYEQYF
length: 13; D: NA; size: NA; V: TRBV2; J: TRBJ1-2; DNA: TGTGCCAGCAGTGTTGACAGGTTGATGGGCTACACCTTC; CDR3: CASSVDRLMGYTF
length: 11; D: NA; size: few; V: TRBV6-6; J: TRBJ2-7; DNA: TGTGCCAGCAGGGGCTCGCACGAGCAGTACTTC; CDR3: CASRGSHEQYF
length: 18; D: TRBD1; size: once; V: TRBV3-1/TRBV3-2; J: TRBJ2-2; DNA: TGTGCCAGCAGCCAAGATGGTCTACAGGGGCTTAACACCGGGGAGCTGTTTTTT; CDR3: CASSQDGLQGLNTGELFF
length: 15; D: NA; size: once; V: TRBV4-3; J: TRBJ2-3; DNA: TGCGCCAGCAGCCAAGATTTACTGAGCACAGATACGCAGTATTTT; CDR3: CASSQDLLSTDTQYF
length: 15; D: NA; size: NA; V: TRBV28; J: TRBJ2-5; DNA: TGTGCCAGCCGAATCGACAGAAACCCTCGGGAGACCCAGTACTTC; CDR3: CASRIDRNPRETQYF
length: 14; D: TRBD2; size: once; V: TRBV18; J: TRBJ2-3; DNA: TGTGCCAGCTCAGGTGCGGGAGGCCTAGATACGCAGTATTTT; CDR3: CASSGAGGLDTQYF
length: 16; D: TRBD1; size: NA; V: TRBV5-1; J: TRBJ1-4; DNA: TGCGCCAGCAGCCTTAACGGCGTGGGACAGCGTGAAAAACTGTTTTTT; CDR3: CASSLNGVGQREKLFF
length: 20; D: TRBD2; size: NA; V: TRBV5-4; J: TRBJ2-1; DNA: TGTGCCAGCAGCTTGGTAAGAGGACTAGCGGGCCTTAGCTCCTACAATGAGCAGTTCTTC; CDR3: CASSLVRGLAGLSSYNEQFF
length: 18; D: TRBD2; size: NA; V: TRBV4-3; J: TRBJ2-3; DNA: TGCGCCAGCAGCCAAGATGCAGGACTAGCGGGCGCGGGGGATACGCAGTATTTT; CDR3: CASSQDAGLAGAGDTQYF
length: 13; D: NA; size: NA; V: TRBV28; J: TRBJ2-1; DNA: TGTGCCCCCCCACTAACGGGTTACAATGAGCAGTTCTTC; CDR3: CAPPLTGYNEQFF
length: 14; D: NA; size: NA; V: TRBV30; J: TRBJ1-1; DNA: TGTGCCTGGAGTGTACTATTCGGGAACACTGAAGCTTTCTTT; CDR3: CAWSVLFGNTEAFF
length: 13; D: TRBD2; size: NA; V: TRBV29-1; J: TRBJ2-7; DNA: TGCAGCGTTGTAACTAGCGGGGGCTACGAGCAGTACTTC; CDR3: CSVVTSGGYEQYF
length: 16; D: NA; size: NA; V: TRBV7-2; J: TRBJ2-1; DNA: TGTGCCAGCAGCTCCGTTTGGAGTAGCGGCAACAATGAGCAGTTCTTC; CDR3: CASSSVWSSGNNEQFF
length: 14; D: TRBD2; size: NA; V: TRBV2; J: TRBJ2-7; DNA: TGTGCCAGCAGGACGACTAGCGGAGCCTACGAGCAGTACTTC; CDR3: CASRTTSGAYEQYF
length: 15; D: NA; size: NA; V: TRBV5-1; J: TRBJ2-7; DNA: TGCGCCAGCAGCTTACTGGGAGGAGGGGTGGGGGAGCAGTACTTC; CDR3: CASSLLGGGVGEQYF
length: 17; D: NA; size: NA; V: TRBV4-2; J: TRBJ2-1; DNA: TGTGCCAGCAGCCAAGATGGCGGGGTAGCGGTTGCTAATGAGCAGTTCTTC; CDR3: CASSQDGGVAVANEQFF
length: 18; D: TRBD2; size: NA; V: TRBV4-2; J: TRBJ2-7; DNA: TGTGCCAGCAGCCAAGCGGAATTAGGTCGGGAGGGGTCCTACGAGCAGTACTTC; CDR3: CASSQAELGREGSYEQYF
length: 13; D: NA; size: NA; V: TRBV6-5; J: TRBJ2-1; DNA: TGTGCCAGCAGTTCCCAGGGATGGAGTGAGCAGTTCTTC; CDR3: CASSSQGWSEQFF
length: 14; D: NA; size: NA; V: TRBV25-1; J: TRBJ2-5; DNA: TGTGCCAGCAGTGAACCGGACAGTTGGAAGACCCAGTACTTC; CDR3: CASSEPDSWKTQYF
length: 15; D: TRBD1; size: NA; V: TRBV2; J: TRBJ1-5; DNA: TGTGCCAGCAGTGCAGGGGGCCTCAGCAATCAGCCCCAGCATTTT; CDR3: CASSAGGLSNQPQHF
length: 17; D: TRBD2; size: once; V: TRBV4-2; J: TRBJ2-2; DNA: TGTGCCAGCAGCCAAGATGGCGGGAGAGCCAACACCGGGGAGCTGTTTTTT; CDR3: CASSQDGGRANTGELFF